Presented here are 28 T cell receptor beta chains from one specimen sequenced in a study of blood T cell repertoires in COVID-19. Clones were read by immunoSEQ multiplex PCR, and TCRdb kept only the in-frame ones, dropping some. The sample records 450,000 or so clones, around nine tenths being singletons. Sequenced: peripheral blood. The receptors were gathered from a woman aged 40 to 55 with COVID-19, enrolled during active disease.

A note on this clone: Germline and junction disagree at one end, which may indicate a read error. This chain connects TRBV5-4 to TRBJ2-1, with 8 bases fitting TRBD2. The germline CDR1 and CDR2 sequences are SGHNT and YYREEE (reference sequence). CDR3 size: 17 residues. For the CDR3, the DNA is TGTGCCGGCAGCTTGGAAGGCGGGAGGTTCTCCTACAATGAGCAGTTCTTC. It codes for CAGSLEGGRFSYNEQFF.

J is TRBJ2-1 and V is TRBV19; D is undetermined. Trimming cost V 8 bases and J 0 bases, with 14 bases left between them. Germline CDR1 LNHDA, CDR2 SQIVND (reference sequence). This CDR3 is built from 15 residues. CDR3 coding DNA: TGTGCCAGTCGAGAGAGTGTCGGCTCCTACAATGAGCAGTTCTTC. It yields the protein CASRESVGSYNEQFF.

The count of this clone is one. The rearrangement links TRBV9 to TRBJ1-1; 7 bases agree with TRBD1. Germline CDR1 SGDLS, CDR2 YYNGEE. This CDR3 is 15 amino acids long. V was pared by 3 bases and J by 0 bases, with 5 bases of the junction left unmatched. The CDR3 DNA reads TGTGCCAGCAGCGAAACGACAGGGATGAACACTGAAGCTTTCTTT. This translates into CASSETTGMNTEAFF.

The chain recombines TRBV5-1 with TRBJ1-1; no reliable D call. Between the trimmed V and J ends, which lost 0 bases and 2 bases, there was a span of 5 bases. The germline gives CDR1 SGHRS, CDR2 YFSETQ. The CDR3 spans 13 residues. The CDR3 spells CASSLATNTEAFF. The CDR3 DNA reads as TGCGCCAGCAGCTTGGCCACAAACACTGAAGCTTTCTTT. The complete variable domain, with remaining parts taken from reference TRBV5-1 and TRBJ1-1, reads KAGVTQTPRYLIKTRGQQVTLSCSPISGHRSVSWYQQTPGQGLQFLFEYFSETQRNKGNFPGRFSGRQFSNSRSEMNVSTLELGDSALYLCASSLATNTEAFFGQGTRLTVV.

The chain recombines TRBV6-2 or TRBV6-3 with TRBJ2-5; the match to TRBD2 covers 10 bases. Germline assignment: CDR1 MNHEY and CDR2 SVGEGT. The junction had 10 bases not matched to a gene; V was cut back by 1 base and J by 5 bases. The CDR3 is made up of 17 amino acids. CDR3 amino acids: CASSYWGAGGPGETQYF. The DNA for the CDR3 is TGTGCCAGCAGTTACTGGGGAGCGGGAGGGCCGGGGGAGACCCAGTACTTC.

The rearrangement links TRBV7-9 to TRBJ1-6, with D possibly TRBD1 on 5 matching bases. Germline V gives CDR1 SEHNR, CDR2 FQNEAQ (reference sequence). This CDR3 region has 15 residues. Trimming pared 1 base from V and 5 bases from J, leaving 9 bases between. DNA of the CDR3: TGTGCCAGCAGCTTAGGGGGCTTGGATAATTCACCCCTCCACTTT. Encoded protein: CASSLGGLDNSPLHF.

J is TRBJ1-2 and V is TRBV7-3; D is ambiguous. CDR3 size: 13 residues. CDR1 is SGHTA, CDR2 FQGTGA, per germline. V was shortened by 4 bases and J by 7 bases, with 13 bases between the two germline ends. The CDR3 sequence is CASSSLGMAGYTF. The DNA of the CDR3 is TGTGCCAGCAGCTCACTAGGGATGGCTGGCTACACCTTC.

The chain recombines TRBV7-9 with TRBJ2-1; 14 bases map to TRBD2. Per the germline V gene, CDR1 is SEHNR and CDR2 is FQNEAQ (reference sequence). This CDR3 has 14 amino acids. V was clipped by 4 bases and J by 14 bases; unmatched bases: 7. CDR3 in DNA: TGTGCCAGCAGCTCCCCGGGACTAGCGGGAGTGGAGTTCTTC. Translating it yields CASSSPGLAGVEFF. The whole variable domain, filled in from reference TRBV7-9 and TRBJ2-1, reads DTGVSQNPRHKITKRGQNVTFRCDPISEHNRLYWYRQTLGQGPEFLTYFQNEAQLEKSRLLSDRFSAERPKGSFSTLEIQRTEQGDSAMYLCASSSPGLAGVEFFGPGTRLTVL.

The chain combines TRBV9 with TRBJ1-2, with 7 bases lining up with TRBD1. Germline V lookup: CDR1 SGDLS, CDR2 YYNGEE. Germline trimming cut 0 bases from V and 5 bases from J; bases unmatched to any gene: 7. The CDR3 spans 15 residues. The CDR3 loop is CASSVASGRGYGYTF. The CDR3 DNA follows: TGTGCCAGCAGCGTAGCTTCAGGCAGGGGGTATGGCTACACCTTC.

In the case of this clone: Other DNA sequences in this specimen translate into the identical CDR3. This chain uses TRBV11-2 with TRBJ1-1; a possible D gene is TRBD1 (5 bases). Germline assignment: CDR1 SGHAT and CDR2 FQNNGV. CDR3 length: 14 residues. Trimming stripped 3 bases from V and 2 bases from J, with 10 bases between. DNA of the CDR3: TGTGCCAGCAGCTTGGTCGGGGGTAACACTGAAGCTTTCTTT. Its protein is CASSLVGGNTEAFF.

This sequence joins TRBV24-1 and TRBJ2-2, with a tentative D call TRBD1 (6 bases). The CDR3 extends over 15 amino acids. Between the trimmed V and J ends, which lost 4 bases and 4 bases, there was a span of 12 bases. Germline values: CDR1 KGHDR, CDR2 SFDVKD. CDR3 nucleotide sequence: TGTGCCACCAGTGACCAAAGACAGGCCACCGGGGAGCTGTTTTTT. It translates to CATSDQRQATGELFF.

V is TRBV7-2 and J is TRBJ2-3, with 7 bases fitting TRBD2. The trim removed 1 base at V and 4 bases at J, leaving 8 bases unmatched. In germline, CDR1 is SGHTA, CDR2 FQGNSA. This CDR3 spans 16 amino acids. CDR3 DNA sequence: TGTGCCAGCAGCTTAGAGGGAGGCGGGAGTTCAGATACGCAGTATTTT. This gives the protein CASSLEGGGSSDTQYF. The entire variable domain, with the rest obtained from reference TRBV7-2 and TRBJ2-3, is as follows: GAGVSQSPSNKVTEKGKDVELRCDPISGHTALYWYRQSLGQGLEFLIYFQGNSAPDKSGLPSDRFSAERTGGSVSTLTIQRTQQEDSAVYLCASSLEGGGSSDTQYFGPGTRLTVL.

The genes are TRBV5-1 and TRBJ2-1; 10 positions match TRBD1. CDR1 is SGHRS and CDR2 is YFSETQ in the germline V gene. With V trimmed by 5 bases and J by 5 bases, 10 bases remained unmatched. There are 16 residues in the CDR3. Written as DNA, the CDR3 is TGCGCCAGCAGTCCCCTAACCGGGACAGGGGACAATGAGCAGTTCTTC. It yields the protein CASSPLTGTGDNEQFF.

CDR3 sequence (DNA): TGTGCCAGCAGCGTACCCCCGGACAGGGCTCTCACCTTC. Amino acid sequence: CASSVPPDRALTF. V and J are TRBV9 and TRBJ1-2; 8 bases are a match to TRBD1. The V gene end was trimmed by 1 base and the J gene end by 13 bases; junction bases not matched to a gene: 9. Germline CDR1 SGDLS, CDR2 YYNGEE. CDR3 length: 13 amino acids.

The chain joins TRBV6-2 or TRBV6-3 to TRBJ2-7; no clear D gene. Germline CDR1 and CDR2: MNHEY and SVGEGT. V was pared by 4 bases and J by 2 bases, with 9 bases between. This CDR3 has 13 amino acids. CDR3 residues: CASSSAVPYEQYF. CDR3 nucleotides: TGTGCCAGCAGTTCGGCGGTGCCCTACGAGCAGTACTTC.

The chain combines TRBV15 with TRBJ2-1, with D unresolved. Germline loops: CDR1 LNHNV, CDR2 YYDKDF (reference sequence). Trimming stripped 3 bases from V and 6 bases from J, with 15 bases between. This CDR3 comprises 15 residues. CDR3 sequence: CATSSGIAVSNEQFF. In DNA, the CDR3 is TGTGCCACCAGCAGCGGTATTGCGGTAAGCAATGAGCAGTTCTTC.

On this clone itself: Other nucleotide sequences from this sample produce the same CDR3. The chain links TRBV5-1 to TRBJ2-6; weak D call: TRBD1 (5 bases). Trimming stripped 5 bases from V and 0 bases from J, with 6 bases between. There are 14 residues in the CDR3. Germline CDR1 SGHRS, CDR2 YFSETQ. The CDR3 region is CASSDSSGANVLTF. CDR3 DNA: TGCGCCAGCAGTGACAGCTCTGGGGCCAACGTCCTGACTTTC.

The chain carries TRBV5-1 and TRBJ2-7; 10 bases match TRBD2. This CDR3 is 15 amino acids long. The germline V gene has CDR1 SGHRS and CDR2 YFSETQ. J was trimmed by 6 bases and V by 0 bases; bases with no gene match: 6. The CDR3 region has the DNA TGCGCCAGCAGCTTGGCTTCTTCTAGCGGGAGCGAGCAGTACTTC. Its translation: CASSLASSSGSEQYF.

This CDR3 reads CASSQNQGGNTIYF. In nucleotides, the CDR3 is TGTGCCAGCAGCCAAAATCAGGGCGGAAACACCATATATTTT. The rearrangement uses TRBV14 and TRBJ1-3; possible D gene TRBD1, 5 bases. The V gene's germline CDR1 is SGHDN and CDR2 FVKESK. V lost 2 bases to trimming and J lost 4 bases, with 9 bases between them. This CDR3 spans 14 amino acids.

This sequence joins TRBV27 and TRBJ1-5; perhaps TRBD1 as D (5 bases). V gave up 4 bases and J gave up 5 bases, with 9 bases separating them. Germline CDR1 reads MNHEY; CDR2 reads SMNVEV (reference sequence). The CDR3 consists of 13 residues. CDR3 nucleotide sequence: TGTGCCAGCAGTTCTATACAGGATCAGCCCCAGCATTTT. It is translated as CASSSIQDQPQHF.

This clone appeared once. The rearrangement links TRBV27 to TRBJ2-7; TRBD2 matches 8 bases. CDR3 size: 15 residues. V gave up 4 bases and J gave up 2 bases; unmatched junction bases: 7. Per the germline V gene, CDR1 is MNHEY and CDR2 is SMNVEV (reference sequence). The CDR3 sequence is CASSSLGLDPYEQYF. The DNA of the CDR3 is TGTGCCAGCAGTTCCTTGGGACTAGATCCCTACGAGCAGTACTTC.

This clone has only one observation. The chain carries TRBV5-1 and TRBJ2-3; D is unclear. The CDR3 has 15 amino acids. Germline CDR1 reads SGHRS; CDR2 reads YFSETQ. The germline V and J ends were trimmed by 0 bases and 0 bases, with 8 bases remaining between them. CDR3 residues: CASSLGAVSTDTQYF. The CDR3 DNA reads TGCGCCAGCAGCTTGGGGGCAGTAAGCACAGATACGCAGTATTTT. The variable domain in full, with the rest retrieved from reference TRBV5-1 and TRBJ2-3, is KAGVTQTPRYLIKTRGQQVTLSCSPISGHRSVSWYQQTPGQGLQFLFEYFSETQRNKGNFPGRFSGRQFSNSRSEMNVSTLELGDSALYLCASSLGAVSTDTQYFGPGTRLTVL.

This chain joins TRBV5-8 and TRBJ1-5, with D unresolved. CDR1 and CDR2 from the germline V gene are SGHTS and YDEGEE. The ends were cut back, 1 base at V and 6 bases at J, with 8 bases in the middle. This CDR3 contains 13 residues. The CDR3 reads CASSLRGSQPQHF. Here the CDR3 DNA reads TGTGCCAGCAGCTTGCGGGGAAGTCAGCCCCAGCATTTT.

The chain couples TRBV5-6 to TRBJ2-3; tentative D call: TRBD2 (6 bases). The germline V and J ends were trimmed by 0 bases and 4 bases, with 21 bases remaining between them. There are 18 residues in the CDR3. The germline V gene encodes CDR1 SGHDT and CDR2 YYEEEE. Written as DNA, the CDR3 is TGTGCCAGCAGCTTGGTCGGACGAGTCTCAACGGGGGCAGATACGCAGTATTTT. Its protein is CASSLVGRVSTGADTQYF.

This chain links TRBV6-6 with TRBJ1-1; maybe TRBD1 (5 bases). Trimming took 7 bases from V and 5 from J, leaving 11 bases between them. Germline values: CDR1 MNHNY, CDR2 SVGAGI (reference sequence). The length of the CDR3 is 12 residues. Here the CDR3 reads CASNTGGTEAFF. The CDR3 DNA sequence: TGTGCCAGCAACACCGGGGGAACTGAAGCTTTCTTT.

The chain combines TRBV4-3 with TRBJ2-5; D ambiguous. V was clipped by 0 bases and J by 7 bases, with 6 bases between them. This CDR3 has 12 residues. CDR1 and CDR2 (germline): LGHNA, YSLEER. Written as DNA, the CDR3 is TGCGCCAGCAGCCAAGACGGCGGGACCCAGTACTTC. It yields the protein CASSQDGGTQYF.

V usage is TRBV7-2 and J usage is TRBJ1-2, with D perhaps matching TRBD1 (5 bases). CDR1 SGHTA and CDR2 FQGNSA come from the germline V gene. The V gene lost 5 bases and the J gene lost 6 bases, with 19 bases spanning the gap. The CDR3 length is 15 residues. The CDR3 region has the DNA TGTGCCAGCAGCCCCAAGAGCGGAGGGACTCATGGCTACACCTTC. Translating it yields CASSPKSGGTHGYTF.

This chain links TRBV19 with TRBJ2-3, with a possible D match to TRBD2 (5 bases). CDR1 is LNHDA, CDR2 SQIVND, per germline (reference sequence). The CDR3 sequence is 13 residues long. V was pared by 0 bases and J by 11 bases, with 12 bases between. The CDR3 region is CASSIDPVSGQYF. Here the CDR3 DNA reads TGTGCCAGTAGTATAGATCCGGTCAGCGGGCAGTATTTT.